These T cell receptor beta chains were read from a single sample in a study of T cells in Graves' hyperthyroidism and ophthalmopathy. MiXCR, run by TCRdb on the multiplex PCR reads, gives a single entry per CDR3 protein. The data show a few hundred thousand distinct CDR3 sequences, roughly 17% seen once. Sequenced: blood. The receptor source for this set is a woman aged 45-65 years with Graves' hyperthyroidism. Both conserved end residues are part of each CDR3.

TRBJ2-3,TRBV2,CASSARTSGRLRGTDTQYF
TRBJ2-7,TRBV11-1,CASSLAPRQSAGYEQYF
TRBJ2-5,TRBV20-1,CSANRGRSQETQYF
TRBJ1-1,TRBV6-1,CASKGRDTEAFF
TRBJ1-2,TRBV20-1,CSAGSGTYSNGYTF
TRBJ1-2,TRBV5-1,CASSSNRDNRGYTF
TRBJ2-3,TRBV5-1,CASSSDGQGGTQYF
TRBJ2-1,TRBV7-9,CASSSWGEKSYNEQFF
TRBJ2-5,TRBV20-1,CSAPRMEYQETQYF
TRBJ2-1,TRBV6-2/TRBV6-3,CASSYDGTSGRSPYNEQFF
TRBJ2-1,TRBV6-1,CASNIGTTNEQFF
TRBJ2-5,TRBV7-2,CASSLQTSGSKTQYF
TRBJ2-1,TRBV27,CASSLFGGVDEQFF
TRBJ2-5,TRBV11-2,CASSVTGGGETQYF
TRBJ1-2,TRBV20-1,CSAPDRNYGYTF
TRBJ2-7,TRBV12-3/TRBV12-4,CASSPRAGLAGGGYEQYF
TRBJ2-1,TRBV27,CASSLGLGAYNEQFF
TRBJ2-3,TRBV7-8,CASSPRGGVLRDTQYF
TRBJ2-2,TRBV5-1,CASRAGTANTGELFF
TRBJ2-1,TRBV7-3,CASSLTDGGSEQFF
TRBJ2-1,TRBV20-1,CSASPGLAGIYNEQFF
TRBJ2-7,TRBV5-8,CASSSPPRDIYEQYF
TRBJ2-7,TRBV20-1,CSAGPSDGYEQYF
TRBJ2-3,TRBV12-3/TRBV12-4,CASSSGRDRDTDTQYF
TRBJ2-5,TRBV6-6,CASSYSTGRQETQYF
TRBJ1-4,TRBV3-1,CASGQVYTEKLFF
TRBJ1-4,TRBV7-3,CASSRVANEKLFF
TRBJ1-1,TRBV18,CASSPPSKRNTEAFF
TRBJ2-2,TRBV9,CASSVRGGTGELFF
TRBJ2-1,TRBV3-1,CASSPLGRSSSYNEQFF
TRBJ2-7,TRBV11-3,CASSRDSGTSGSREQYF
TRBJ2-3,TRBV11-3,CASSSFRVTTNTDTQYF
TRBJ2-2,TRBV2,CASSESAGGTGELFF
TRBJ2-1,TRBV3-1,CASSLAGNLRNEQFF
TRBJ2-6,TRBV12-3/TRBV12-4,CASSFSRLWSSGYASGANVLTF
TRBJ2-5,TRBV4-1,CASSRFQVGEETQYF
TRBJ2-1,TRBV24-1,CATSDFTGEGYNEQFF
TRBJ1-1,TRBV19,CASSRSVHLPEAFF
TRBJ1-2,TRBV6-4,CASSDSYRVGYTF
TRBJ2-2,TRBV6-1,CASRPRRAGVSGLNTGELFF
TRBJ1-2,TRBV13,CASSLGQDRPVGGYTF
TRBJ1-1,TRBV7-2,CASSPPAGGWDTEAFF
TRBJ1-1,TRBV29-1,CSAATAEAFF
TRBJ2-3,TRBV29-1,CSVDANREDTQYF
TRBJ2-6,TRBV3-1,CASSDTYRANVLTF
TRBJ2-2,TRBV19,CASSNRAAGELFF
TRBJ2-2,TRBV29-1,CSADRDTGELFF
TRBJ1-5,TRBV28,CATQGGQPQHF
TRBJ2-1,TRBV12-3/TRBV12-4,CASSLVGAGRNEQFF
TRBJ1-5,TRBV19,CASSIAGGSNQPQHF
TRBJ1-2,TRBV6-1,CASSAGAQLGYTF
TRBJ1-1,TRBV11-3,CASSLVGTVNTEAFF
TRBJ1-5,TRBV12-3/TRBV12-4,CASSLDRSNQPQHF
TRBJ1-3,TRBV6-1,CASRDRGSGNTIYF
TRBJ2-5,TRBV7-9,CASSTRDRAMETQYF
TRBJ1-4,TRBV11-3,CASRRTGGDEKLFF
TRBJ2-1,TRBV20-1,CSASGGRANVNEQFF
TRBJ2-1,TRBV6-1,CASSKRAHNEQFF
TRBJ2-1,TRBV7-9,CASSPLGREYSYNEQFF
TRBJ1-4,TRBV12-3/TRBV12-4,CASSLRDRGTNEKLFF